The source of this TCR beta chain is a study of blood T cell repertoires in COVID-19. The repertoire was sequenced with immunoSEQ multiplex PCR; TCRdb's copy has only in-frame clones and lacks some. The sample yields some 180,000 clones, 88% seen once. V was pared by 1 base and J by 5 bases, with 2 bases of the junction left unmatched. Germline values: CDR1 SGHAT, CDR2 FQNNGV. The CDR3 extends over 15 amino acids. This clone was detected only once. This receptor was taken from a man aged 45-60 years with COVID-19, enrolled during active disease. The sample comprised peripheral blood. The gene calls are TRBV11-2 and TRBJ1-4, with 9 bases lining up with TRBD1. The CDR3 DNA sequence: TGTGCCAGCAGCTTAGGGGGACAGGGAAATGAAAAACTGTTTTTT. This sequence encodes CASSLGGQGNEKLFF. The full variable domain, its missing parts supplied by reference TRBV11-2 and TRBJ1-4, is EAGVAQSPRYKIIEKRQSVAFWCNPISGHATLYWYQQILGQGPKLLIQFQNNGVVDDSQLPKDRFSAERLKGVDSTLKIQPAKLEDSAVYLCASSLGGQGNEKLFFGSGTQLSVL.